Listed below are T cell receptor beta chains from one sample, sequenced in a study of radiation and T cells in renal cell carcinoma. TCRdb's copy holds only in-frame clones and misses some; the assay was immunoSEQ multiplex PCR. Among nearly 50,000 clones listed, roughly four fifths were seen once. Sequenced material: blood, taken from a patient whose treatment included radiotherapy and nephrectomy. The receptors were sampled from a woman in her seventies with renal cell carcinoma. The CDR3 runs from the conserved cysteine through the conserved F or W. D genes are given only for firm matches. The listing skips clone size in some rows; elsewhere it reads once, few, many or a size class.

d_call	v_call	j_call	clone_size	cdr3_nt	cdr3_aa
-	TRBV7-9	TRBJ2-3	-	TGTGCCAGCAGCTTAGTTTTAGGCGACACGCAGTATTTT	CASSLVLGDTQYF
-	TRBV2	TRBJ2-3	-	TGTGCCAGCAGTGAAGGCGTCACAGATACGCAGTATTTT	CASSEGVTDTQYF
-	TRBV6-1	TRBJ1-6	-	TGTGCCAGCAGGACCAAAGCGAGCCATTTTTCACCCCTCCACTTT	CASRTKASHFSPLHF
-	TRBV15	TRBJ1-2	-	TGTGCCACCAGCAGAGATCCTCGCCGTTCTAACTATGGCTACACCTTC	CATSRDPRRSNYGYTF
-	TRBV13	TRBJ2-7	once	TGTGCCAGCAGCTTAGGCCGAGGCCGCGAGCAGTACTTC	CASSLGRGREQYF
-	TRBV7-2	TRBJ2-1	-	TGTGCCAGCAGCTTAATGGCCGGCTACAATGAGCAGTTCTTC	CASSLMAGYNEQFF
-	TRBV30	TRBJ2-1	-	TGTGCCTGGAGTGTTTATACGAATGAGCAGTTCTTC	CAWSVYTNEQFF
-	TRBV19	TRBJ2-1	-	TGTGCCAGTAGTCTGGCAGGGAGGTGGAATGAGCAGTTCTTC	CASSLAGRWNEQFF
-	TRBV4-1	TRBJ2-1	-	TGCGCCAGCAGCTTGACAAGGAGGAATGAGCAGTTCTTC	CASSLTRRNEQFF
-	TRBV19	TRBJ1-2	-	TGTGCCAGTACTAAGGGACTTGGGGCTAACTATGGCTACACCTTC	CASTKGLGANYGYTF
-	TRBV9	TRBJ2-5	-	TGTGCCAGCAGCGGGGGACTTCCACAAGAGACCCAGTACTTC	CASSGGLPQETQYF
TRBD1	TRBV18	TRBJ2-4	-	TGTGCCAGCTCACCACTGTCGGACAGGGGGAACATTCAGTACTTC	CASSPLSDRGNIQYF
TRBD1	TRBV18	TRBJ2-1	-	TGTGCCAGCTCACAGGGGGCTGTTAATGAGCAGTTCTTC	CASSQGAVNEQFF
TRBD1	TRBV4-3	TRBJ2-7	-	TGCGCCAGCAGCCAAGAAGTGAGGGGGCGCGGAGGCTACGAGCAGTACTTC	CASSQEVRGRGGYEQYF
-	TRBV19	TRBJ2-3	-	TGTGCCAGTAGTTCGTATAGCGGAAACACAGATACGCAGTATTTT	CASSSYSGNTDTQYF
TRBD1	TRBV2	TRBJ1-5	-	TGTGCCAGCAGAGAGGACAGGGAAGTTCAGCCCCAGCATTTT	CASREDREVQPQHF
-	TRBV19	TRBJ1-1	-	TGTGCCAGTAGCTCCCCCGAGGTGAACACTGAAGCTTTCTTT	CASSSPEVNTEAFF
-	TRBV1	TRBJ2-7	-	TGCACCAGCAGCCAAACCGGGACAGCCTACGAGCAGTACTTC	CTSSQTGTAYEQYF
TRBD2	TRBV7-9	TRBJ2-1	-	TGTGCCAGCAGCCTTAGCGGGCCCTACAATGAGCAGTTCTTC	CASSLSGPYNEQFF
TRBD2	TRBV5-8	TRBJ2-7	few	TGTGCCAGCAGCTTGGGAGGGCTTGCGGGAGACGTTCACGAGCAGTACTTC	CASSLGGLAGDVHEQYF
TRBD2	TRBV5-1	TRBJ2-7	-	TGCGCCAGCAGCTTGGGGAGTAGCGGGGCCTACGAGCAGTACTTC	CASSLGSSGAYEQYF
TRBD2	TRBV18	TRBJ2-1	few	TGTGCCAGCTCACGGGGACTATCTGACAATGAGCAGTTCTTC	CASSRGLSDNEQFF
TRBD2	TRBV4-2	TRBJ2-5	-	TGTGCCAGCAGCCAAGATCTGTCCAGCGGGGGGGGAGAGACCCAGTACTTC	CASSQDLSSGGGETQYF
-	TRBV5-1	TRBJ1-1	-	TGCGCCAGCAGCTCTCCTCGGAACACTGAAGCTTTCTTT	CASSSPRNTEAFF
TRBD1	TRBV5-1	TRBJ1-2	-	TGCGCCAGCAGCCTGGACAGGGTTTCCTATGGCTACACCTTC	CASSLDRVSYGYTF
-	TRBV9	TRBJ2-1	-	TGTGCCAGCAGCGTAGCGCCTAGAGAAAGGAATGAGCAGTTCTTC	CASSVAPRERNEQFF
-	TRBV2	TRBJ1-5	few	TGTGCCAGCAGTGAAGGTGGGGGGAGCCAGCCCCAGCATTTT	CASSEGGGSQPQHF
-	TRBV29-1	TRBJ2-1	-	TGCAGCGGGAGTTGGTTCTACAATGAGCAGTTCTTC	CSGSWFYNEQFF
TRBD1	TRBV2	TRBJ1-4	few	TGTGCCAGCAGTGCGGGGACAGGGGCCTACGAAAAACTGTTTTTT	CASSAGTGAYEKLFF
-	TRBV6-6	TRBJ2-1	-	TGTGCCAGCAGTAGTACAGGGCTTTCGGATGAGCAGTTCTTC	CASSSTGLSDEQFF
-	TRBV5-1	TRBJ2-1	-	TGCGCCAGCAGTAGGGAAACTCGGAGCTCCTACAATGAGCAGTTCTTC	CASSRETRSSYNEQFF
-	TRBV9	TRBJ2-3	once	TGTGCCAGCAGCGTCGGGGTGACGTCGGATACGCAGTATTTT	CASSVGVTSDTQYF
-	TRBV2	TRBJ1-5	-	TGTGCCAGCAGTTTTGACCGTAGCAATCAGCCCCAGCATTTT	CASSFDRSNQPQHF
-	TRBV27	TRBJ1-2	-	TGTGCCAGCAGTTCAACCAATACCCACAGGGCTAACTATGGCTACACCTTC	CASSSTNTHRANYGYTF
-	TRBV5-1	TRBJ2-7	few	TGCGCCAGCAGCTTGGTTGCGTACGAGCAGTACTTC	CASSLVAYEQYF
TRBD2	TRBV7-8	TRBJ2-7	-	TGTGCCAGCAGCCTCCTTCGACTAGCGGGAGAGGGGGAGCAGTACTTC	CASSLLRLAGEGEQYF
TRBD1	TRBV4-2	TRBJ2-3	-	TGTGCCAGCAGCCAAGAGGAGTTAAAACAGGGGGGCACAGATACGCAGTATTTT	CASSQEELKQGGTDTQYF
-	TRBV7-2	TRBJ2-7	few	TGTGCCAGCAGCCCGGGTCGGGGGCCCGGTTACGAGCAGTACTTC	CASSPGRGPGYEQYF
-	TRBV5-1	TRBJ2-3	-	TGCGCCAGCAGAGTAGCCGGCACAGATACGCAGTATTTT	CASRVAGTDTQYF
-	TRBV5-4	TRBJ1-1	-	TGTGCCAGCAGCTTGGGGTGGGACACTGAAGCTTTCTTT	CASSLGWDTEAFF
TRBD2	TRBV7-2	TRBJ2-1	-	TGTGCCAGCAGCTTCTTACTAGCGGGACCCAATGAGCAGTTCTTC	CASSFLLAGPNEQFF
-	TRBV7-9	TRBJ2-1	-	TGTGCCAGCAGCCCCCCGGCCTCGAATGAGCAGTTCTTC	CASSPPASNEQFF
TRBD2	TRBV9	TRBJ2-5	-	TGTGCCAGCAGCGTAGAACCGGGGGGGCCGGTTGAGACCCAGTACTTC	CASSVEPGGPVETQYF
-	TRBV18	TRBJ1-2	-	TGTGCCAGCTCACCACCGGGACTGGGGGGCTACACCTTC	CASSPPGLGGYTF
TRBD1	TRBV9	TRBJ1-5	-	TGTGCCAGCAGCGACGGGACAGCCAATCAGCCCCAGCATTTT	CASSDGTANQPQHF
TRBD2	TRBV10-2	TRBJ2-7	-	TGCGCCAGCAGTGAGTCCGGACTAGCGGCTTCCTACGAGCAGTACTTC	CASSESGLAASYEQYF
TRBD2	TRBV7-8	TRBJ2-7	-	TGTGCCAGCAGCTTAGGCAGCGGGGGCCACTACGAGCAGTACTTC	CASSLGSGGHYEQYF
-	TRBV7-8	TRBJ2-5	-	TGTGCCAGCAGCGCGTCATGGGCGCAAGAGACCCAGTACTTC	CASSASWAQETQYF
-	TRBV5-5	TRBJ2-5	-	TGTGCCAGCAGCTTGTTAGGGGAGACCCAGTACTTC	CASSLLGETQYF